The rows below give T cell receptor beta chains drawn from one sample of a study of cytomegalovirus exposure and HLA in healthy donors. Here immunoSEQ multiplex PCR was the method, and the copy in TCRdb shows in-frame clones only, minus some. The table includes over 150,000 clones, less than 80% detected once. The sample was PBMCs. These receptors were taken from a man in his forties or fifties in good health and CMV-seronegative. Both conserved end residues are part of each CDR3. Fields, in order: clone size, D gene, J gene, V gene, CDR3 length, CDR3 DNA, CDR3 protein. The D gene is left open where the match is weak. Only some rows state a clone size, as once, few, many or a class for expanded clones.

abundance: -
d_gene: -
j_gene: TRBJ2-1
v_gene: TRBV5-1
len: 15
CDR3nt: TGCGCCAGCAGCTTTGTTACAGGAGCCTACAATGAGCAGTTCTTC
CDR3aa: CASSFVTGAYNEQFF

abundance: -
d_gene: -
j_gene: TRBJ1-2
v_gene: TRBV6-1
len: 13
CDR3nt: TGTGCCAGCAGTGGGACAGCTAACTATGGCTACACCTTC
CDR3aa: CASSGTANYGYTF

abundance: -
d_gene: -
j_gene: TRBJ2-7
v_gene: TRBV7-2
len: 12
CDR3nt: TGTGCCAGCAGGGGGACAACCTACGAGCAGTACTTC
CDR3aa: CASRGTTYEQYF

abundance: -
d_gene: TRBD1
j_gene: TRBJ2-3
v_gene: TRBV5-1
len: 16
CDR3nt: TGCGCCAGCAGCTTGGGTGGACAGGGAGTTTCAGATACGCAGTATTTT
CDR3aa: CASSLGGQGVSDTQYF

abundance: -
d_gene: -
j_gene: TRBJ1-5
v_gene: TRBV28
len: 15
CDR3nt: TGTGCCAGCACCGCATCCCTTACGGGCAATCAGCCCCAGCATTTT
CDR3aa: CASTASLTGNQPQHF

abundance: -
d_gene: TRBD1
j_gene: TRBJ1-6
v_gene: TRBV2
len: 13
CDR3nt: TGTGCCAGAGGGACAGAGTATAATTCACCCCTCCACTTT
CDR3aa: CARGTEYNSPLHF

abundance: few
d_gene: -
j_gene: TRBJ1-5
v_gene: TRBV6-5
len: 14
CDR3nt: TGTGCCAGCAGTGAATGGCGGAGCAATCAGCCCCAGCATTTT
CDR3aa: CASSEWRSNQPQHF

abundance: -
d_gene: TRBD1
j_gene: TRBJ2-7
v_gene: TRBV11-2
len: 15
CDR3nt: TGTGCCAGCAGCTTAGATAGGGGGCGACGCTACGAGCAGTACTTC
CDR3aa: CASSLDRGRRYEQYF

abundance: -
d_gene: -
j_gene: TRBJ1-1
v_gene: TRBV7-3
len: 14
CDR3nt: TGTGCCAGCAGCTTAACCCCGCGGGACACTGAAGCTTTCTTT
CDR3aa: CASSLTPRDTEAFF

abundance: -
d_gene: -
j_gene: TRBJ2-5
v_gene: TRBV6-1
len: 15
CDR3nt: TGTGCCAGCAGTGCAACGGGGGGCCCGAGGGAGACCCAGTACTTC
CDR3aa: CASSATGGPRETQYF

abundance: -
d_gene: -
j_gene: TRBJ2-4
v_gene: TRBV4-3
len: 18
CDR3nt: TGCGCCAGCAGCCAAGCAGTCGGCGGTATCCTAGCCAAAAACATTCAGTACTTC
CDR3aa: CASSQAVGGILAKNIQYF

abundance: -
d_gene: TRBD2
j_gene: TRBJ2-5
v_gene: TRBV9
len: 16
CDR3nt: TGTGCCAGCAGCCCCGGGACTAGCACATACCAAGAGACCCAGTACTTC
CDR3aa: CASSPGTSTYQETQYF

abundance: -
d_gene: -
j_gene: TRBJ1-4
v_gene: TRBV6-1
len: 15
CDR3nt: TGTGCCAGCAGCCTGCCGGCGGGACCCCATGAAAAACTGTTTTTT
CDR3aa: CASSLPAGPHEKLFF

abundance: -
d_gene: -
j_gene: TRBJ2-3
v_gene: TRBV4-3
len: 15
CDR3nt: TGCGCCAGCAGCCAAGATCGAGATCTCACAGATACGCAGTATTTT
CDR3aa: CASSQDRDLTDTQYF

abundance: -
d_gene: -
j_gene: TRBJ1-1
v_gene: TRBV7-9
len: 17
CDR3nt: TGTGCCAGCAGCTTACTCTCGACCAACAGGGCTAACACTGAAGCTTTCTTT
CDR3aa: CASSLLSTNRANTEAFF

abundance: -
d_gene: -
j_gene: TRBJ1-1
v_gene: TRBV7-9
len: 12
CDR3nt: TGTGCCAGCAGCCTAGCCGGCACTGAAGCTTTCTTT
CDR3aa: CASSLAGTEAFF

abundance: -
d_gene: -
j_gene: TRBJ1-6
v_gene: TRBV19
len: 19
CDR3nt: TGTGCCAGTAGTCCTTCGGGACTAAGGGGGGCGTCCTATAATTCACCCCTCCACTTT
CDR3aa: CASSPSGLRGASYNSPLHF

abundance: -
d_gene: TRBD1
j_gene: TRBJ2-1
v_gene: TRBV7-9
len: 19
CDR3nt: TGTGCCAGCAGCGAAACAGGACAGGGGGTAATGGGGGCACGAAATGAGCAGTTCTTC
CDR3aa: CASSETGQGVMGARNEQFF

abundance: few
d_gene: -
j_gene: TRBJ1-1
v_gene: TRBV7-6
len: 18
CDR3nt: TGTGCCAGCAGCTTAGGGTCTCAGGGGCGGATCCCAAACACTGAAGCTTTCTTT
CDR3aa: CASSLGSQGRIPNTEAFF

abundance: -
d_gene: -
j_gene: TRBJ1-1
v_gene: TRBV7-3
len: 13
CDR3nt: TGTGCCAGCAGCCCGACACGCAACACTGAAGCTTTCTTT
CDR3aa: CASSPTRNTEAFF

abundance: -
d_gene: TRBD2
j_gene: TRBJ2-7
v_gene: TRBV5-1
len: 13
CDR3nt: TGCGCCAGCAGCCCGGGACTAGGAGACGAGCAGTACTTC
CDR3aa: CASSPGLGDEQYF

abundance: -
d_gene: TRBD1
j_gene: TRBJ2-1
v_gene: TRBV2
len: 15
CDR3nt: TGTGCCAGCAGTGTTGGGACAGGGAACTACAATGAGCAGTTCTTC
CDR3aa: CASSVGTGNYNEQFF

abundance: once
d_gene: -
j_gene: TRBJ2-3
v_gene: TRBV11-3
len: 12
CDR3nt: TGTGCCAGCAGCTTAGGGGGCGATACGCAGTATTTT
CDR3aa: CASSLGGDTQYF

abundance: -
d_gene: -
j_gene: TRBJ2-7
v_gene: TRBV30
len: 10
CDR3nt: TGTGCCTGTGAGGTCAACGAGCAGTACTTC
CDR3aa: CACEVNEQYF

abundance: -
d_gene: -
j_gene: TRBJ2-1
v_gene: TRBV4-1
len: 15
CDR3nt: TGCGCCAGCAGCTTTGGAAGTACAGGGTACAATGAGCAGTTCTTC
CDR3aa: CASSFGSTGYNEQFF

abundance: -
d_gene: TRBD1
j_gene: TRBJ1-2
v_gene: TRBV6-4
len: 15
CDR3nt: TGTGCCAGCAGTGACTCACCACAGGGGGACGGAGGCTACACCTTC
CDR3aa: CASSDSPQGDGGYTF

abundance: -
d_gene: -
j_gene: TRBJ2-2
v_gene: TRBV9
len: 17
CDR3nt: TGTGCCAGCAGCGTAACCCCTGGCGGGGAGACTACCGGGGAGCTGTTTTTT
CDR3aa: CASSVTPGGETTGELFF

abundance: -
d_gene: -
j_gene: TRBJ2-1
v_gene: TRBV30
len: 13
CDR3nt: TGTGCCTCCCCTTCGAGCTCCTACAATGAGCAGTTCTTC
CDR3aa: CASPSSSYNEQFF

abundance: -
d_gene: -
j_gene: TRBJ2-2
v_gene: TRBV5-1
len: 15
CDR3nt: TGCGCCAGCAGCCCCTCTTCCGCGGACACCGGGGAGCTGTTTTTT
CDR3aa: CASSPSSADTGELFF

abundance: once
d_gene: TRBD1
j_gene: TRBJ1-3
v_gene: TRBV10-3
len: 16
CDR3nt: TGTGCCATCAGGAACCTTGGACAGGACTCTGGAAACACCATATATTTT
CDR3aa: CAIRNLGQDSGNTIYF

abundance: -
d_gene: -
j_gene: TRBJ2-7
v_gene: TRBV15
len: 14
CDR3nt: TGTGCCACCAGCAGAGCGGCAGGGTCCTACGAGCAGTACTTC
CDR3aa: CATSRAAGSYEQYF

abundance: -
d_gene: -
j_gene: TRBJ1-2
v_gene: TRBV30
len: 13
CDR3nt: TGTGCCTGGACTTTCGGGAGCTCCTATGGCTACACCTTC
CDR3aa: CAWTFGSSYGYTF

abundance: few
d_gene: -
j_gene: TRBJ1-4
v_gene: TRBV7-9
len: 12
CDR3nt: TGTGCCAGCAGCCCTCAGGGGGAAAAACTGTTTTTT
CDR3aa: CASSPQGEKLFF